One and the same sample provided the 10 T cell receptor beta chains below, sequenced in a study of cytomegalovirus exposure and HLA in healthy donors. Both 60 Vbeta primers and 13 Jbeta primers went into the PCR. Repertoires were generated with immunoSEQ multiplex PCR, while TCRdb's copy carries only in-frame clones and drops some. This table holds approximately 110,000 clones, 75% to 85% found once. The specimen sequenced was PBMCs. The receptors were sampled from a man between 50 and 59 years old in good health and CMV-seronegative.

The chain combines TRBV7-8 with TRBJ1-2; 9 bases map to TRBD1. The J segment lost 4 bases and the V segment lost 5 bases, leaving 8 bases of the junction unmatched. The CDR3 length is 15 residues. Germline V gene sequence: CDR1 SGHVS, CDR2 FQNEAQ. The CDR3 coding sequence is TGTGCCAGCAGCGCGAGGACAGGGGAGGGCTATGGCTACACCTTC. Protein sequence: CASSARTGEGYGYTF.

Only one count was recorded for this clone. The chain combines TRBV4-3 with TRBJ1-4; TRBD1 matches 7 bases. Germline V gives CDR1 LGHNA, CDR2 YSLEER. The CDR3 is 16 amino acids. With 1 base clipped from V and 6 bases from J, the junction kept 8 bases outside the gene matches. CDR3 residues: CASSQVSGTEYEKLFF. For the CDR3, the DNA is TGCGCCAGCAGCCAAGTCTCCGGGACAGAATATGAAAAACTGTTTTTT.

This clone was detected a few times. CDR3 nucleotides: TGTGCCAGCAGCGCTGACTATCGGGAGCTGTTTTTT. It yields the protein CASSADYRELFF. This chain uses TRBV9 with TRBJ2-2; TRBD2 might be the D (5 bases). The CDR3 is 12 residues long. Deletions cut 3 bases from V and 9 bases from J, with 9 bases between. Germline CDR1 reads SGDLS; CDR2 reads YYNGEE. Based on the CDR3 plus reference TRBV9 and TRBJ2-2, the full variable domain is DSGVTQTPKHLITATGQRVTLRCSPRSGDLSVYWYQQSLDQGLQFLIQYYNGEERAKGNILERFSAQQFPDLHSELNLSSLELGDSALYFCASSADYRELFFGEGSRLTVL.

This clone was observed a handful of times. V gene TRBV6-5 combines with J gene TRBJ1-1; D is unclear. The V gene lost 0 bases and the J gene lost 8 bases, with 13 bases spanning the gap. Germline V gene data show CDR1 as MNHEY and CDR2 as SVGAGI. The CDR3 totals 14 residues. The CDR3 loop is CASSYSSERREAFF. The CDR3 bases are TGTGCCAGCAGTTACTCATCAGAGCGACGGGAAGCTTTCTTT.

The chain recombines TRBV15 with TRBJ2-2; 7 bases are shared with TRBD2. V lost 1 base, J lost 4 bases, and 12 bases stayed unmatched. The CDR3 contains 18 residues. CDR1 LNHNV and CDR2 YYDKDF come from the germline V gene (reference sequence). CDR3 DNA: TGTGCCACCAGCAGAGGGGTTCCCGGGACTACGGGCACCGGGGAGCTGTTTTTT. Protein sequence: CATSRGVPGTTGTGELFF.

V is TRBV6-5 and J is TRBJ2-1, with D tentatively TRBD2 (6 bases). V was clipped by 5 bases and J by 2 bases, with 13 bases between them. Germline V gives CDR1 MNHEY, CDR2 SVGAGI. This CDR3 spans 15 amino acids. CDR3 sequence: CASSPSDSAYNEQFF. The DNA of the CDR3 is TGTGCCAGCAGTCCTAGCGATTCGGCCTACAATGAGCAGTTCTTC.

The chain joins TRBV5-1 to TRBJ2-7; D is ambiguous. The CDR3 runs to 14 residues. CDR1 is SGHRS, CDR2 YFSETQ, per germline. V dropped 3 bases and J dropped 0 bases, with 10 bases sitting between them. This chain's CDR3 is CASSSDSSSYEQYF. Here the CDR3 DNA reads TGCGCCAGCAGCTCCGACTCGAGCTCCTACGAGCAGTACTTC. Together with reference TRBV5-1 and TRBJ2-7, the CDR3 gives the full variable domain: KAGVTQTPRYLIKTRGQQVTLSCSPISGHRSVSWYQQTPGQGLQFLFEYFSETQRNKGNFPGRFSGRQFSNSRSEMNVSTLELGDSALYLCASSSDSSSYEQYFGPGTRLTVT.

V and J are TRBV7-9 and TRBJ2-2; D ambiguous. The V gene's germline CDR1 is SEHNR and CDR2 FQNEAQ (reference sequence). The CDR3 loop spans 16 amino acids. Trimming removed 4 bases at V and 3 bases at J, with 15 bases between. The CDR3 sequence is CASSYGSGWDTGELFF. The CDR3 DNA reads as TGTGCCAGCAGCTACGGGTCCGGGTGGGACACCGGGGAGCTGTTTTTT.

This clone has just a few counts. The rearrangement joins TRBV28 to TRBJ2-4, with D possibly being TRBD1 (5 bases). The CDR3 covers 13 residues. Germline V gene data show CDR1 as MDHEN and CDR2 as SYDVKM. The V end was cut by 6 bases, the J end by 4 bases, with 10 bases between. The CDR3 protein is CASSPTVKNIQYF. CDR3 coding DNA: TGTGCCAGCAGCCCGACAGTGAAAAACATTCAGTACTTC.

The rearrangement uses TRBV19 and TRBJ1-1; TRBD1 matches 7 bases. CDR1 and CDR2 from the germline V gene are LNHDA and SQIVND (reference sequence). The CDR3 covers 15 residues. J was trimmed by 4 bases and V by 6 bases; bases with no gene match: 11. CDR3 nucleotide sequence: TGTGCCAGTAGGCCCCGACAGGGTGACGGCACTGAAGCTTTCTTT. Protein product: CASRPRQGDGTEAFF.